One T cell receptor beta chain is described in this entry. What it binds is unknown. The study made its TCR cDNA through 5'RACE template switching. That step introduced a universal primer site along with UMIs. TCRdb re-derived calls from the 5' RACE reads in MiXCR, one entry per CDR3 protein. Of some 420,000 distinct CDR3 sequences listed, approximately 18% are singletons. These data belong to a study of T cells after yellow fever vaccination. Study as a whole: When fractions had low cell numbers, they were prepared with SMART-Seq v4 Ultra Low Input.

Findings and limits, study-wide: The presence of abundant clonotypes contaminating from the bulk population was possible in FACS-sorted repertoires. Clones that expanded after primary vaccination mostly reappeared after the booster (roughly 96% CD4, 75% to 90% CD8).

The germline CDR1 and CDR2 sequences are DFQATT and SNEGSKA (reference sequence). With V trimmed by 6 bases and J by 5 bases, 7 bases remained unmatched. The CDR3 runs 14 residues. The source of this sequence is a man aged 18 to 35 who received the YFV17D yellow fever vaccine. V gene TRBV20-1 combines with J gene TRBJ1-5, with 10 nucleotides matching TRBD1. Sequencing was performed on PBMCs, taken before the yellow fever booster vaccination. The CDR3 loop is CSAAPTGGDQPQHF. In nucleotides, the CDR3 is TGCAGTGCCGCCCCGACAGGGGGCGATCAGCCCCAGCATTTT.